This T cell receptor beta chain was retrieved from a study of blood T cell repertoires in COVID-19. Using immunoSEQ multiplex PCR, the repertoire was profiled, and TCRdb retains in-frame clones only, with some absent. The table lists a few hundred thousand clones, just over 85% of them singletons, with less than 3% in the top ten. The CDR3 has 15 residues. CDR1 and CDR2 from the germline V gene are LGHNA and YSLEER. The V end lost 1 base, the J end lost 0 bases, and 9 bases lay between the germline ends. What was sequenced was peripheral blood. This TCR came from a woman aged 30 to 39 with active or convalescent COVID-19. This rearrangement joins TRBV4-3 to TRBJ1-2; D gene ambiguous. CDR3 amino acids: CASSQAAFANYGYTF. The CDR3 DNA is TGCGCCAGCAGCCAAGCTGCGTTTGCTAACTATGGCTACACCTTC.